The clone carrying this T cell receptor beta chain was counted at least ten times. TCRdb re-analysed the multiplex PCR reads in MiXCR, keeping a single row per CDR3 protein. The profile shows around 130,000 distinct CDR3 sequences, 21% of them singletons. Samples came from axillary lymph nodes draining the breast cancer. This sample is drawn from a study of breast tumors, draining lymph nodes, adjacent tissues. In germline, CDR1 is SGHRS, CDR2 YFSETQ. V was pared by 3 bases and J by 0 bases, with 9 bases of the junction left unmatched. This CDR3 contains 17 residues. The gene calls are TRBV5-1 and TRBJ2-1; the match to TRBD1 covers 7 bases. Sequences were obtained from axillary lymph node tissue. This TCR was sampled from a female donor with breast cancer. Some clones in this sample may be carry-over from other donors' samples. CDR3 loop: CASSWAKTGSSYNEQFF. CDR3 in DNA: TGCGCCAGCAGCTGGGCTAAGACAGGGAGCTCCTACAATGAGCAGTTCTTC.